A single sample gave rise to the 5 T cell receptor beta chains below, sequenced in a study of shared clonotypes between healthy human individuals. Sequenced by immunoSEQ multiplex PCR; TCRdb stores in-frame clones only, minus some. This sample has just over 2,000,000 clones; roughly 96% occur once, and the top ten carry approximately 0.13%. Material: naive CD4+ T cells sorted from blood. Noted subset: CD45RA+ positively selected. The receptors here all came from a man between 18 and 35 years old in good health.

With respect to this clone: The same CDR3 arises from other DNA sequences in this sample as well. The chain couples TRBV18 to TRBJ1-1; a weak D match, TRBD1 (5 bases). CDR3 size: 15 residues. V lost 0 bases to trimming and J lost 4 bases, with 12 bases between them. Germline V gene lookup returns CDR1 KGHSH and CDR2 LQKENI. CDR3 in DNA: TGTGCCAGCTCACCACCGGGAGGGGCTGGCACTGAAGCTTTCTTT. Its protein is CASSPPGGAGTEAFF. The full variable domain, its missing parts supplied by reference TRBV18 and TRBJ1-1, is NAGVMQNPRHLVRRRGQEARLRCSPMKGHSHVYWYRQLPEEGLKFMVYLQKENIIDESGMPKERFSAEFPKEGPSILRIQQVVRGDSAAYFCASSPPGGAGTEAFFGQGTRLTVV.

This clone has just a few counts. Other DNA sequences from this sample encode an identical CDR3 as well. The V gene is TRBV30, the J gene TRBJ2-7; D is possibly TRBD1 (6 bases). CDR1 GTSNPN and CDR2 SVGIG come from the germline V gene (reference sequence). Trimming shortened V by 4 bases and J by 3 bases, and 7 bases separated the two germline ends. The CDR3 extends over 11 amino acids. The CDR3 sequence is CAWKDSYEQYF. The CDR3 coding sequence is TGTGCCTGGAAGGACAGCTACGAGCAGTACTTC.

V is TRBV4-3 and J is TRBJ2-7, with TRBD2 matching 7 bases. The CDR3 has 13 amino acids. Germline CDR1 is LGHNA and CDR2 is YSLEER. J gave up 6 bases and V 0 bases, and 2 bases lay outside the gene matches. The CDR3 protein is CASSQEPSGEQYF. The CDR3 nucleotides read TGCGCCAGCAGCCAAGAGCCTAGCGGCGAGCAGTACTTC.

This sequence joins TRBV7-2 and TRBJ1-5; 7 bases fit TRBD1. The CDR3 spans 15 residues. The germline V gene has CDR1 SGHTA and CDR2 FQGNSA. The ends lost 1 base at V and 6 bases at J; junction bases unmatched: 6. The chain's CDR3 is CASSLDVSGGQPQHF. The CDR3 region has the DNA TGTGCCAGCAGCTTAGACGTATCAGGGGGTCAGCCCCAGCATTTT.

The chain carries TRBV19 and TRBJ2-3; D remains unclear. V dropped 3 bases and J dropped 4 bases, with 5 bases sitting between them. This CDR3 contains 12 residues. Per the germline V gene, CDR1 is LNHDA and CDR2 is SQIVND (reference sequence). CDR3 protein: CASSMRPDTQYF. Here the CDR3 DNA reads TGTGCCAGTAGTATGAGGCCAGATACGCAGTATTTT.